Presented here are 28 T cell receptor beta chains from one specimen sequenced in a study of cytomegalovirus exposure and HLA in healthy donors. This PCR relied on a set of 60 Vbeta primers and 13 Jbeta primers. Repertoires were generated with immunoSEQ multiplex PCR, while TCRdb's copy carries only in-frame clones and drops some. Of roughly 100,000 clones listed, roughly 79% are singletons. Sequences were obtained from PBMCs. These receptors originate from a man aged 40-55 years in good health and CMV-seronegative.

Only a few counts were recorded for this clone. This sequence joins TRBV27 and TRBJ2-2, with 12 bases lining up with TRBD1. The ends lost 2 bases at V and 5 bases at J; junction bases unmatched: 6. Germline V CDR1 and CDR2: MNHEY, SMNVEV (reference sequence). The CDR3 length is 17 residues. CDR3 nucleotides: TGTGCCAGCAGTTTAACCGGGACAGGGGGCGCGACCGGGGAGCTGTTTTTT. This gives the protein CASSLTGTGGATGELFF.

The chain employs TRBV19 and TRBJ2-5; tentatively, D is TRBD1 (7 bases). The germline V and J ends were trimmed by 10 bases and 0 bases, with 18 bases remaining between them. CDR1 LNHDA and CDR2 SQIVND come from the germline V gene (reference sequence). This CDR3 spans 15 amino acids. The DNA for the CDR3 is TGTGCCACCCAAGGAGGGGGCTGGTACCAAGAGACCCAGTACTTC. Its protein product is CATQGGGWYQETQYF.

DNA for the CDR3: TGTGCCAGCTTTCTAGCGGGCCACGCAGGAACAGATACGCAGTATTTT. Translating it yields CASFLAGHAGTDTQYF. The chain joins TRBV5-6 to TRBJ2-3; 8 bases fit TRBD2. Unmatched junction bases numbered 13, after V lost 7 bases and J lost 3 bases. The length of the CDR3 is 16 residues. From germline, CDR1 is SGHDT and CDR2 YYEEEE.

The chain joins TRBV7-2 to TRBJ2-5; D not resolved. This CDR3 is built from 12 residues. Per the germline V gene, CDR1 is SGHTA and CDR2 is FQGNSA. V was clipped by 5 bases and J by 5 bases, with 9 bases between them. This chain's CDR3 is CASSREVETQYF. The CDR3, as DNA: TGTGCCAGCAGCCGAGAAGTGGAGACCCAGTACTTC.

This chain connects TRBV14 to TRBJ2-1, with 7 bases that match TRBD1. The J segment lost 3 bases and the V segment lost 4 bases, leaving 9 bases of the junction unmatched. The CDR3 extends over 16 amino acids. CDR1 is SGHDN and CDR2 is FVKESK in the germline V gene. The CDR3 reads CASSPTGQPIYNEQFF. CDR3 nucleotide sequence: TGTGCCAGCAGCCCGACAGGGCAGCCTATCTACAATGAGCAGTTCTTC.

J is TRBJ1-1 and V is TRBV19; no definite D call. Germline values: CDR1 LNHDA, CDR2 SQIVND (reference sequence). V was clipped by 2 bases and J by 3 bases, with 7 bases between them. This CDR3 has 13 amino acids. The CDR3 spells CASSILQYTEAFF. The CDR3 coding sequence is TGTGCCAGTAGTATATTACAGTACACTGAAGCTTTCTTT.

The DNA for the CDR3 is TGTGCCAGCAGCTTTGGACGCAGGGGGGATTACGAGCAGTACTTC. Amino acid sequence: CASSFGRRGDYEQYF. The chain couples TRBV7-8 to TRBJ2-7; D possibly corresponds to TRBD1 (7 bases). This CDR3 contains 15 residues. In germline, CDR1 is SGHVS, CDR2 FQNEAQ. V gave up 3 bases and J gave up 4 bases, with 16 bases separating them. The whole variable domain, remainder taken from reference TRBV7-8 and TRBJ2-7, is GAGVSQSPRYKVAKRGQDVALRCDPISGHVSLFWYQQALGQGPEFLTYFQNEAQLDKSGLPSDRFFAERPEGSVSTLKIQRTQQEDSAVYLCASSFGRRGDYEQYFGPGTRLTVT.

The chain employs TRBV6-1 and TRBJ2-1; a possible D gene is TRBD2 (7 bases). CDR1 is MNHNS, CDR2 SASEGT, per germline. The CDR3 spans 14 residues. V gave up 7 bases and J gave up 4 bases, with 14 bases separating them. The CDR3 is CASTLEGGYNEQFF. CDR3 coding DNA: TGTGCCAGCACCCTCGAGGGGGGGTACAATGAGCAGTTCTTC.

V usage is TRBV28 and J usage is TRBJ1-5; 7 bases fit TRBD1. This CDR3 has 15 residues. The V and J ends lost 6 bases and 6 bases, in that order; junction bases with no gene match: 11. Per the germline V gene, CDR1 is MDHEN and CDR2 is SYDVKM. The CDR3 region is CASSLADRTLQPQHF. CDR3 in DNA: TGTGCCAGCAGCTTGGCGGACAGGACCCTTCAGCCCCAGCATTTT.

Details on this clone: At one end the junction does not follow the germline gene, possibly because of a read error. In the same sample, other DNA sequences code for this CDR3. The chain uses TRBV5-4 and TRBJ2-7; the match to TRBD1 covers 7 bases. The CDR3 has 15 amino acids. Germline loops: CDR1 SGHNT, CDR2 YYREEE (reference sequence). The CDR3 region has the DNA TGTGCTAGCAGCTTGGGCCCGGGACAGACCTACGAGCAGTACTTC. It encodes CASSLGPGQTYEQYF. The full variable domain, completed using reference TRBV5-4 and TRBJ2-7, is ETGVTQSPTHLIKTRGQQVTLRCSSQSGHNTVSWYQQALGQGPQFIFQYYREEENGRGNFPPRFSGLQFPNYSSELNVNALELDDSALYLCASSLGPGQTYEQYFGPGTRLTVT.

The V and J genes are TRBV6-6 and TRBJ1-4; D unclear. Germline CDR1 reads MNHNY; CDR2 reads SVGAGI (reference sequence). The CDR3 consists of 13 residues. Trimming shortened V by 3 bases and J by 5 bases, and 7 bases separated the two germline ends. In DNA, the CDR3 is TGTGCCAGCAGTTATCGACACAATGAAAAACTGTTTTTT. It specifies CASSYRHNEKLFF.

The CDR3 spells CASSFGTPGAGELFF. Written as DNA, the CDR3 is TGTGCCAGCAGCTTCGGGACTCCGGGGGCCGGGGAGCTGTTTTTT. This chain uses TRBV7-2 with TRBJ2-2, with D tentatively TRBD2 (6 bases). CDR1 and CDR2 from the germline V gene are SGHTA and FQGNSA. The CDR3 runs 15 residues. V was pared by 3 bases and J by 6 bases, with 14 bases between.

The chain joins TRBV18 to TRBJ2-1, with 8 bases that match TRBD1. The ends lost 3 bases at V and 1 base at J; junction bases unmatched: 2. CDR3 length equals 15 residues. Germline CDR1 KGHSH, CDR2 LQKENI. This chain's CDR3 is CASSPDRVSYNEQFF. In nucleotides, the CDR3 is TGTGCCAGCTCACCGGACAGGGTTTCCTACAATGAGCAGTTCTTC.

V usage is TRBV6-1 and J usage is TRBJ2-5; D not certain. Germline CDR1 MNHNS, CDR2 SASEGT. V lost 2 bases and J lost 5, with 9 bases in between. This CDR3 comprises 13 residues. In DNA, the CDR3 is TGTGCCAGCAGTGAATCGGTTCCTGAGACCCAGTACTTC. It encodes CASSESVPETQYF.

This clone appeared a few times. The CDR3 spells CASSLQGAGGIEFF. CDR3 nucleotides: TGTGCCAGCAGCTTACAGGGAGCGGGAGGAATTGAGTTCTTC. J is TRBJ2-1 and V is TRBV7-9; 9 nucleotides match TRBD2. The J segment lost 14 bases and the V segment lost 2 bases, leaving 10 bases of the junction unmatched. This CDR3 region has 14 residues. Germline-derived CDR1 and CDR2 are SEHNR and FQNEAQ (reference sequence). Together with reference TRBV7-9 and TRBJ2-1, the CDR3 gives the full variable domain: DTGVSQNPRHKITKRGQNVTFRCDPISEHNRLYWYRQTLGQGPEFLTYFQNEAQLEKSRLLSDRFSAERPKGSFSTLEIQRTEQGDSAMYLCASSLQGAGGIEFFGPGTRLTVL.

In DNA form, the CDR3 reads TGTGCCAGCAGCTTAGATGGGGCAGGCGCTGAAGCTTTCTTT. Translated, it gives CASSLDGAGAEAFF. V is TRBV7-9 and J is TRBJ1-1, with D perhaps matching TRBD1 (5 bases). The CDR3 sequence is 14 residues long. Trimming stripped 1 base from V and 6 bases from J, with 12 bases between. Germline values: CDR1 SEHNR, CDR2 FQNEAQ (reference sequence).

This clone was counted once. V gene TRBV7-8 combines with J gene TRBJ2-1; D unresolved. This CDR3 spans 15 amino acids. V lost 3 bases and J lost 1, with 10 bases in between. Germline loops: CDR1 SGHVS, CDR2 FQNEAQ. CDR3 in amino acids: CASSFERNSYNEQFF. The CDR3 DNA reads as TGTGCCAGCAGCTTTGAGAGAAATTCCTACAATGAGCAGTTCTTC.

The chain recombines TRBV9 with TRBJ2-1; D is uncertain. From germline, CDR1 is SGDLS and CDR2 YYNGEE. The length of the CDR3 is 17 residues. Trimming took 4 bases from V and 0 from J, leaving 17 bases between them. For the CDR3, the DNA is TGTGCCAGCAGCCCCCTCCCCGGGTCCAGCTCCTACAATGAGCAGTTCTTC. This sequence encodes CASSPLPGSSSYNEQFF.

CDR3 bases: TGTGCCAGTAGTATGCCCAGGGAGGACGCTTTCTTT. Its protein is CASSMPREDAFF. The chain recombines TRBV19 with TRBJ1-1, with D maybe TRBD1 (5 bases). Trimming took off 3 bases at V and 11 bases at J, with 13 bases between the two ends. Germline CDR1 is LNHDA and CDR2 is SQIVND (reference sequence). This CDR3 has 12 residues.

The chain joins TRBV9 to TRBJ2-1, with 8 bases fitting TRBD2. Trimming cost V 0 bases and J 9 bases; bases outside gene matches: 8. The V gene's germline CDR1 is SGDLS and CDR2 YYNGEE. This CDR3 spans 15 amino acids. The CDR3 is CASSVGLRGASEQFF. The CDR3 nucleotides read TGTGCCAGCAGCGTAGGGTTGCGGGGGGCTAGTGAGCAGTTCTTC.

This chain uses TRBV7-8 with TRBJ1-4; D remains unclear. There are 13 residues in the CDR3. Germline V gene sequence: CDR1 SGHVS, CDR2 FQNEAQ. Trimming left V 7 bases short and J 10 bases short, with 16 bases between. The CDR3 DNA reads TGTGCCAGCACCCGGGAGAGGAGAGGAAAACTGTTTTTT. It specifies CASTRERRGKLFF.

The rearrangement links TRBV10-3 to TRBJ2-2; 12 bases are a match to TRBD2. V dropped 11 bases and J dropped 3; count of bases not matched to a gene: 4. Looked up from germline, CDR1 is ENHRY and CDR2 is SYGVKD. The CDR3 is made up of 14 amino acids. CDR3 sequence: CASGLAGYTGELFF. For the CDR3, the DNA is TGTGCCTCGGGACTAGCGGGTTACACCGGGGAGCTGTTTTTT.

J is TRBJ1-2 and V is TRBV6-1; a weak D match, TRBD1 (6 bases). The CDR3 has 13 amino acids. CDR1 and CDR2 (germline): MNHNS, SASEGT. V lost 6 bases and J lost 3, with 11 bases in between. This chain's CDR3 is CASRASGDYGYTF. The CDR3 DNA reads TGTGCCAGCAGGGCCTCAGGGGACTATGGCTACACCTTC.

This clone has only a few counts. The junction shows a germline mismatch at one end, possibly a read error. The chain combines TRBV2 with TRBJ2-5; D is ambiguous. The CDR3 runs to 12 residues. CDR1 SNHLY and CDR2 FYNNEI come from the germline V gene. CDR3 protein: CASSEGARSEDF. The CDR3 DNA follows: TGTGCCAGCAGTGAAGGGGCCAGGTCCGAAGACTTC.

This chain connects TRBV28 to TRBJ1-4; D gene unclear. Trimming left V 5 bases short and J 3 bases short, with 16 bases between. Germline-derived CDR1 and CDR2 are MDHEN and SYDVKM. The CDR3 runs to 16 residues. The CDR3 bases are TGTGCCAGCAGTCTCCTGCCACTAAAGGCTAATGAAAAACTGTTTTTT. Protein: CASSLLPLKANEKLFF.

The J gene is TRBJ2-3, the V gene TRBV11-2; TRBD2 matches at 16 bases. Germline CDR1 reads SGHAT; CDR2 reads FQNNGV. The CDR3 length is 18 residues. Trimming removed 5 bases from V and 4 bases from J; junction bases left unmatched: 9. Here the CDR3 DNA reads TGTGCCAGCAGCCCGGGACTAGCGGGAGGGCCAGGGGCAGATACGCAGTATTTT. The encoded protein is CASSPGLAGGPGADTQYF. The variable domain in full, completed from reference TRBV11-2 and TRBJ2-3, reads EAGVAQSPRYKIIEKRQSVAFWCNPISGHATLYWYQQILGQGPKLLIQFQNNGVVDDSQLPKDRFSAERLKGVDSTLKIQPAKLEDSAVYLCASSPGLAGGPGADTQYFGPGTRLTVL.

This sequence joins TRBV11-3 and TRBJ2-7, with 10 nucleotides matching TRBD1. The trim removed 5 bases at V and 5 bases at J, leaving 9 bases unmatched. The CDR3 runs to 15 residues. Germline-derived CDR1 and CDR2 are SGHNT and YENEEA. The CDR3 here is CASSNRDRGYHEQYF. The DNA of the CDR3 is TGTGCCAGCAGCAACCGGGACAGGGGTTATCACGAGCAGTACTTC.

The J gene is TRBJ2-5, the V gene TRBV5-4; D is perhaps TRBD1 (6 bases). Trimming pared 0 bases from V and 5 bases from J, leaving 14 bases between. CDR3 length: 15 amino acids. The germline V gene has CDR1 SGHNT and CDR2 YYREEE (reference sequence). In DNA, the CDR3 is TGTGCCAGCAGCTTGGAGAACAGGGTACTCGAGACCCAGTACTTC. Translating gives CASSLENRVLETQYF.